A single sample gave rise to the 21 T cell receptor beta chains below, sequenced in a study of T-cell reconstitution after alpha-beta-depleted transplantation in children. Preparation of the TCRbeta library involved a method that used unique molecular identifiers. TCRdb recomputed calls from the PCR reads with MiXCR, one row per CDR3 protein. The sample has 200,000 to 250,000 distinct CDR3 sequences; around 8.9% are singletons. This specimen was PBMCs from the stem cell graft donor, taken from the stem cell graft. The receptor source for this set is a human donor who donated a stem cell graft to a child with SCID.

The sample holds many counts of this clonotype. The V gene is TRBV6-5, the J gene TRBJ2-2, with D unclear. Trimming took off 6 bases at V and 0 bases at J, with 23 bases between the two ends. CDR1 MNHEY and CDR2 SVGAGI come from the germline V gene. This CDR3 is built from 19 residues. CDR3 DNA: TGTGCCAGCAGACAAGACATAGTTGGGGATTACGCGAACACCGGGGAGCTGTTTTTT. Protein sequence: CASRQDIVGDYANTGELFF.

The chain joins TRBV15 to TRBJ2-1, with D perhaps TRBD1 or TRBD2 (5 bases each). Trimming removed 9 bases at V and 4 bases at J, with 16 bases between. Germline V lookup: CDR1 LNHNV, CDR2 YYDKDF (reference sequence). This CDR3 spans 14 amino acids. CDR3 DNA: TGTGCCACTCGCCTAAGAGGGGATTACAATGAGCAGTTCTTC. The encoded protein is CATRLRGDYNEQFF.

This clonotype was recorded at least ten times. The gene calls are TRBV20-1 and TRBJ1-1; D is possibly TRBD1 (6 bases). The CDR3 spans 15 residues. V lost 6 bases and J lost 1, with 18 bases in between. CDR1 is DFQATT and CDR2 is SNEGSKA in the germline V gene (reference sequence). In DNA form, the CDR3 reads TGCAGTGCGGGCCCCAGGGGCAGGTCGAACACTGAAGCTTTCTTT. Translating it yields CSAGPRGRSNTEAFF.

This clonotype showed up just a few times. The V gene is TRBV7-8, the J gene TRBJ2-7; D is perhaps TRBD2 (7 bases). Germline CDR1 SGHVS, CDR2 FQNEAQ. This CDR3 has 16 amino acids. Trimming took 1 base from V and 0 from J, leaving 13 bases between them. The CDR3 nucleotides read TGTGCCAGCAGCTTAGGAGGGGGGACTACCTCCTACGAGCAGTACTTC. Encoded protein: CASSLGGGTTSYEQYF. Full variable domain (remainder filled in from reference TRBV7-8 and TRBJ2-7): GAGVSQSPRYKVAKRGQDVALRCDPISGHVSLFWYQQALGQGPEFLTYFQNEAQLDKSGLPSDRFFAERPEGSVSTLKIQRTQQEDSAVYLCASSLGGGTTSYEQYFGPGTRLTVT.

This clonotype was counted at least ten times. V usage is TRBV24-1 and J usage is TRBJ2-1, with 7 nucleotides matching TRBD1. Trimming at V came to 2 bases and at J to 9 bases, leaving 3 bases not matched to a gene. Germline CDR1 KGHDR, CDR2 SFDVKD. The CDR3 runs 13 residues. The CDR3 region has the DNA TGTGCCACCAGTGATTGGACAGGCGGTGAGCAGTTCTTC. Its protein is CATSDWTGGEQFF.

In this sample, this clonotype turned up many times. The gene calls are TRBV5-1 and TRBJ1-6; a weak D match, TRBD1 (6 bases). The CDR3 has 14 residues. Trimming removed 4 bases from V and 7 bases from J, with 12 bases in between. Germline CDR1 reads SGHRS; CDR2 reads YFSETQ. CDR3 in DNA: TGCGCCAGCAGCGCGGGACACGGAAATTCACCCCTCCACTTT. This translates into CASSAGHGNSPLHF.

As for this clonotype: A much larger clone sits a single nucleotide away, making a read error possible. The V and J genes are TRBV6-1 and TRBJ2-5; D is uncertain. Germline CDR1 MNHNS, CDR2 SASEGT. This CDR3 contains 14 residues. The V and J ends lost 7 bases and 3 bases respectively, with 15 bases between them. In DNA, the CDR3 is TGTGCCAGCATGCCCGTGACCAACAAAGAGACCCAGTACTTC. This encodes CASMPVTNKETQYF.

This clonotype was recorded at least ten times. The chain is built from TRBV4-1 and TRBJ1-6; a possible D gene is TRBD1 (5 bases). CDR1 is MGHRA, CDR2 YSYEKL, per germline. The CDR3 extends over 17 amino acids. V lost 4 bases and J lost 0, with 13 bases in between. The CDR3 loop is CASSPGTGSSYNSPLHF. The CDR3 DNA sequence: TGCGCCAGCAGCCCGGGGACGGGGAGCTCCTATAATTCACCCCTCCACTTT.

This clonotype appeared many times. The V gene is TRBV5-5, the J gene TRBJ2-4; D is perhaps TRBD2 (5 bases). This CDR3 is 14 amino acids long. Germline CDR1 and CDR2: SGHKS and YYEKEE (reference sequence). The V end lost 4 bases, the J end lost 8 bases, and 16 bases lay between the germline ends. The CDR3 protein is CASSLLIGIDIQYF. CDR3 DNA sequence: TGTGCCAGCAGCCTTTTAATCGGGATAGACATTCAGTACTTC. The whole variable domain, filled in from reference TRBV5-5 and TRBJ2-4, reads DAGVTQSPTHLIKTRGQQVTLRCSPISGHKSVSWYQQVLGQGPQFIFQYYEKEERGRGNFPDRFSARQFPNYSSELNVNALLLGDSALYLCASSLLIGIDIQYFGAGTRLSVL.

This clonotype was seen a handful of times. The V call is TRBV4-3, the J call TRBJ2-7; 8 positions agree with TRBD1. Per germline, CDR1 LGHNA and CDR2 YSLEER. V lost 4 bases to trimming and J lost 4 bases; unmatched junction nucleotides: 9. This CDR3 has 15 amino acids. CDR3 region: CASSPDRGVFYEQYF. CDR3 DNA sequence: TGCGCCAGCAGCCCCGACAGGGGCGTTTTTTACGAGCAGTACTTC.

This clonotype was counted at least ten times. The chain is built from TRBV6-1 and TRBJ2-2; TRBD1 aligns across 9 bases. Trimming at V came to 6 bases and at J to 5 bases, leaving 1 base not matched to a gene. The CDR3 extends over 13 amino acids. Germline CDR1 MNHNS, CDR2 SASEGT. CDR3 residues: CASRTGGTGELFF. The CDR3 DNA reads as TGTGCCAGCAGGACAGGGGGAACCGGGGAGCTGTTTTTT.

This clonotype was seen many times. The gene calls are TRBV3-1 and TRBJ1-5; no clear D gene. CDR1 is LGHDT, CDR2 YNNKEL, per germline (reference sequence). The CDR3 has 18 amino acids. The V end lost 1 base, the J end lost 0 bases, and 16 bases lay between the germline ends. The CDR3 loop reads CASSQAIPGSHSNQPQHF. CDR3 in DNA: TGTGCCAGCAGCCAAGCCATTCCGGGTTCTCATAGCAATCAGCCCCAGCATTTT.

Many counts were recorded for this clonotype. The chain joins TRBV6-5 to TRBJ1-5; a weak D match, TRBD1 (6 bases). This CDR3 comprises 13 residues. CDR1 and CDR2 (germline): MNHEY, SVGAGI. Between the trimmed V and J ends, which lost 6 bases and 9 bases, there was a span of 15 bases. The CDR3 protein is CASSYRVQGPQHF. CDR3 nucleotides: TGTGCCAGCAGCTACAGGGTGCAGGGGCCCCAGCATTTT.

In this sample, this clonotype turned up many times. This chain connects TRBV5-1 to TRBJ2-3; 8 positions agree with TRBD2. The CDR3 sequence is 15 residues long. The germline gives CDR1 SGHRS, CDR2 YFSETQ. Trimming removed 4 bases from V and 0 bases from J; junction bases left unmatched: 4. The CDR3 here is CASSIAGPSTDTQYF. The CDR3 bases are TGCGCCAGCAGCATAGCGGGGCCTAGCACAGATACGCAGTATTTT.

This clonotype was counted ten times or more. The rearrangement links TRBV4-3 to TRBJ2-3; the match to TRBD2 covers 12 bases. This CDR3 is 18 amino acids long. In germline, CDR1 is LGHNA, CDR2 YSLEER. V was pared by 0 bases and J by 6 bases, with 10 bases of the junction left unmatched. This chain's CDR3 is CASSQDATSGGTVDTQYF. The CDR3 DNA follows: TGCGCCAGCAGCCAAGACGCGACTAGCGGGGGAACCGTGGATACGCAGTATTTT.

This clonotype has at least ten counts. This chain's CDR3 is CASSPQGTSREQYF. In nucleotides, the CDR3 is TGTGCCAGCAGTCCGCAGGGGACCTCTCGCGAGCAGTACTTC. The chain joins TRBV12-3 or TRBV12-4 to TRBJ2-7, with D possibly matching TRBD1 (6 bases). The CDR3 is made up of 14 amino acids. V gave up 5 bases and J gave up 6 bases, with 17 bases separating them.

The table lists this clonotype with many counts. This chain links TRBV5-5 with TRBJ2-5, with TRBD2 matching 7 bases. The germline V gene encodes CDR1 SGHKS and CDR2 YYEKEE (reference sequence). CDR3 length: 15 amino acids. Unmatched junction bases numbered 5, after V lost 1 base and J lost 2 bases. CDR3 in amino acids: CASSLSVGGQETQYF. The CDR3 DNA follows: TGTGCCAGCAGCTTGTCTGTGGGGGGGCAAGAGACCCAGTACTTC.

This clonotype was counted between two and nine times. Mismatch with germline at one junction end may stem from a read error. V usage is TRBV20-1 and J usage is TRBJ2-1, with 9 bases fitting TRBD2. The CDR3 is 17 amino acids. From germline, CDR1 is DFQATT and CDR2 SNEGSKA (reference sequence). CDR3 sequence: CCARGRRGEKAGGCQFF. The CDR3 nucleotides read TGCTGTGCTAGAGGGCGTAGAGGGGAAAAGGCGGGGGGGTGTCAGTTCTTC.

This clonotype was counted at least ten times. As DNA, the CDR3 is TGCGCCAGCAGCTTGGACGGGCGTCTTGAAGCTTTCTTT. Amino acids: CASSLDGRLEAFF. The chain combines TRBV5-1 with TRBJ1-1; D is unclear. CDR3 length equals 13 residues. CDR1 and CDR2 (germline): SGHRS, YFSETQ. The V and J ends lost 0 bases and 7 bases respectively, with 10 bases between them.

This clonotype was counted ten times or more. The chain joins TRBV20-1 to TRBJ2-7; the D is unclear. Germline CDR1 reads DFQATT; CDR2 reads SNEGSKA (reference sequence). The CDR3 contains 12 residues. V gave up 0 bases and J gave up 7 bases, with 10 bases separating them. The CDR3 protein is CSARDNTMEQYF. In DNA form, the CDR3 reads TGCAGTGCTAGAGATAATACCATGGAGCAGTACTTC.

With regard to this clonotype: This may be a read error, as it is one base from a much larger clone. This chain uses TRBV10-2 with TRBJ2-7, with D hard to call. V was clipped by 7 bases and J by 7 bases, with 17 bases between them. Germline values: CDR1 WSHSY, CDR2 SAAADI. The length of the CDR3 is 13 residues. DNA for the CDR3: TGCGCCAGCATGCGACAACTCCCACGAGAGCAGTACTTC. As protein: CASMRQLPREQYF.